These 30 T cell receptor beta chains were sequenced from one sample in a study of T cells after yellow fever vaccination. MiXCR, applied by TCRdb to the 5' RACE reads, yields one record per CDR3 protein. The table shows around 340,000 distinct CDR3 sequences, with 12% occurring only once. The specimen was CD4+ T cells sorted from PBMCs, collected 15 days after the yellow fever booster vaccination. These receptors were obtained from a man younger than 35 who received the YFV17D yellow fever vaccine.

This clonotype was recorded many times. The chain couples TRBV4-3 to TRBJ2-5, with D tentatively TRBD1 (7 bases). The CDR3 has 17 amino acids. Trimming removed 1 base at V and 8 bases at J, with 23 bases between. Germline CDR1 reads LGHNA; CDR2 reads YSLEER. CDR3 in DNA: TGCGCCAGCAGCCAAGCCCTCCCCGCAGGGGGGAGTAATACCCAGTACTTC. Amino acids: CASSQALPAGGSNTQYF.

This clonotype was recorded many times. The chain links TRBV28 to TRBJ2-5, with D perhaps given as TRBD1 or TRBD2 (6 bases each). CDR1 is MDHEN and CDR2 is SYDVKM in the germline V gene. Trimming stripped 8 bases from V and 1 base from J, with 14 bases between. The CDR3 is 14 amino acids. DNA for the CDR3: TGTGCCAGCGGGCTTCGGGGGCTCCAAGAGACCCAGTACTTC. Its protein is CASGLRGLQETQYF.

This clonotype occurred a few times. The chain carries TRBV20-1 and TRBJ2-3; the match to TRBD2 covers 7 bases. Germline V CDR1 and CDR2: DFQATT, SNEGSKA (reference sequence). The CDR3 consists of 12 residues. Losses at the gene ends were 8 bases for V and 2 bases for J; bases not matched to a gene: 4. The CDR3 nucleotides read TGCAGTAGAGCGGGGTTCACAGATACGCAGTATTTT. Protein: CSRAGFTDTQYF.

This clonotype was counted only a few times. The genes are TRBV5-1 and TRBJ1-6, with a tentative D call TRBD1 (5 bases). The V end was cut by 2 bases, the J end by 5 bases, with 11 bases between. Germline V gene sequence: CDR1 SGHRS, CDR2 YFSETQ. This CDR3 contains 15 residues. CDR3 residues: CASSLSGTDNSPLHF. The CDR3 nucleotides read TGCGCCAGCAGCTTATCCGGGACGGATAATTCACCCCTCCACTTT.

The chain recombines TRBV7-9 with TRBJ1-5, with D possibly matching TRBD1 (6 bases). Deletions cut 5 bases from V and 7 bases from J, with 18 bases between. This CDR3 contains 15 residues. Per germline, CDR1 SEHNR and CDR2 FQNEAQ (reference sequence). The CDR3, as DNA: TGTGCCAGCAGCCCCAGGGGCGGATCGGGACAGCCCCAGCATTTT. Encoded protein: CASSPRGGSGQPQHF.

This clonotype was counted between two and nine times. The chain uses TRBV12-3 or TRBV12-4 and TRBJ2-1; 10 bases fit TRBD2. The CDR3 is 13 residues long. Trimming cost V 8 bases and J 7 bases; bases outside gene matches: 5. The CDR3 DNA sequence: TGTGCCAGCGCGGCTAGCGGGGGTAATGAGCAGTTCTTC. Translated, it gives CASAASGGNEQFF.

At least ten counts were recorded for this clonotype. J is TRBJ1-1 and V is TRBV15; unclear D gene. The CDR3 contains 12 residues. Trimming cost V 5 bases and J 2 bases, with 6 bases left between them. Germline values: CDR1 LNHNV, CDR2 YYDKDF (reference sequence). CDR3 sequence: CATSGRNTEAFF. CDR3 DNA sequence: TGTGCCACCAGCGGGAGAAACACTGAAGCTTTCTTT.

This clonotype was detected a few times. This chain connects TRBV5-1 to TRBJ2-1, with 9 bases lining up with TRBD1. Per germline, CDR1 SGHRS and CDR2 YFSETQ. This CDR3 is built from 15 residues. With 1 base clipped from V and 7 bases from J, the junction kept 6 bases outside the gene matches. The CDR3: CASSLSGQGLNEQFF. CDR3 DNA sequence: TGCGCCAGCAGCTTGTCTGGACAGGGGTTGAATGAGCAGTTCTTC.

This sequence joins TRBV5-1 and TRBJ2-5; D possibly uses TRBD1 or TRBD2 (6 bases each). In germline, CDR1 is SGHRS, CDR2 YFSETQ. This CDR3 comprises 14 residues. Trimming shortened V by 1 base and J by 4 bases, and 11 bases separated the two germline ends. The CDR3 DNA follows: TGCGCCAGCAGCTTGCCCGGGGGCATAGAGACCCAGTACTTC. As protein: CASSLPGGIETQYF.

A few counts support this clonotype. The rearrangement uses TRBV5-1 and TRBJ1-2, with D perhaps TRBD1 (5 bases). Germline loops: CDR1 SGHRS, CDR2 YFSETQ. There are 17 residues in the CDR3. V was cut by 4 bases and J by 0 bases, with 19 bases left in between. The DNA for the CDR3 is TGCGCCAGCAGCGGCGGGCCTCAGGGTACGGCTAACTATGGCTACACCTTC. Its protein product is CASSGGPQGTANYGYTF.

This clonotype has just a few counts. The chain combines TRBV20-1 with TRBJ2-7; D may be TRBD2 (7 bases). This CDR3 comprises 13 residues. V lost 6 bases, J lost 5 bases, and 17 bases lay in between. From germline, CDR1 is DFQATT and CDR2 SNEGSKA (reference sequence). The CDR3: CSARPRGAHEQYV. In DNA, the CDR3 is TGCAGTGCAAGACCCCGGGGGGCCCACGAGCAGTACGTC.

Only a few counts were recorded for this clonotype. The chain carries TRBV29-1 and TRBJ2-1; 11 nucleotides match TRBD1. Losses at the gene ends were 7 bases for V and 9 bases for J; bases not matched to a gene: 8. This CDR3 is built from 13 residues. The germline gives CDR1 SQVTM, CDR2 ANQGSEA. The CDR3 bases are TGCAGCGGCGGAGGACAGGGGGCGGTTGAGCAGTTCTTC. Protein: CSGGGQGAVEQFF.

This clonotype has more than one count but fewer than ten. The chain couples TRBV20-1 to TRBJ2-3; no reliable D call. V shed 7 bases and J shed 2 bases, with 10 bases lying between them. Germline V gene lookup returns CDR1 DFQATT and CDR2 SNEGSKA (reference sequence). The CDR3 covers 12 residues. The CDR3 spells CSGTVVTDTQYF. Written as DNA, the CDR3 is TGCAGTGGTACGGTGGTCACAGATACGCAGTATTTT.

The gene calls are TRBV29-1 and TRBJ1-2; the match to TRBD1 covers 9 bases. Germline V gene data show CDR1 as SQVTM and CDR2 as ANQGSEA. V shed 7 bases, J shed 4 bases, and the junction held 7 bases outside the gene matches. CDR3 length: 13 amino acids. CDR3 sequence reads: CSAKQGASYGYTF. The CDR3 DNA reads TGCAGCGCCAAACAGGGGGCGTCCTATGGCTACACCTTC.

This clonotype has just a few counts. The chain is built from TRBV6-5 and TRBJ2-6; D is undetermined. Germline V gene data show CDR1 as MNHEY and CDR2 as SVGAGI. The CDR3 sequence is 15 residues long. The V and J ends lost 2 bases and 0 bases respectively, with 5 bases between them. The CDR3 DNA is TGTGCCAGCAGTTACGGTTCCTCTGGGGCCAACGTCCTGACTTTC. It yields the protein CASSYGSSGANVLTF.

The rearrangement links TRBV6-5 to TRBJ2-6; D call uncertain. Trimming took off 0 bases at V and 9 bases at J, with 12 bases between the two ends. The CDR3 is 15 amino acids. Germline V lookup: CDR1 MNHEY, CDR2 SVGAGI. CDR3 DNA sequence: TGTGCCAGCAGTTACTCCGGACGGTCGTACAACGTCCTGACTTTC. Its translation is CASSYSGRSYNVLTF.

A few counts support this clonotype. The rearrangement joins TRBV3-1 to TRBJ2-5; D is unclear. Per germline, CDR1 LGHDT and CDR2 YNNKEL (reference sequence). V was trimmed by 0 bases and J by 2 bases, leaving 7 bases between them. There are 14 residues in the CDR3. This chain's CDR3 is CASSQEPTQETQYF. In DNA, the CDR3 is TGTGCCAGCAGCCAAGAACCCACACAAGAGACCCAGTACTTC.

With regard to this clonotype: Sequence at one end of the junction differs from germline and may be a read error. This chain links TRBV6-1 with TRBJ2-1; TRBD1 matches at 12 bases. The CDR3 is 14 residues long. The germline V gene has CDR1 MNHNS and CDR2 SASEGT. This CDR3 is CASRSLGQGASRVF. The CDR3 nucleotides are TGTGCCAGCAGAAGTCTGGGACAGGGGGCGTCCCGGGTCTTC.

At least ten counts were recorded for this clonotype. The V gene is TRBV18, the J gene TRBJ1-2; 8 nucleotides line up with TRBD1. The CDR3 runs 14 residues. Germline CDR1 is KGHSH and CDR2 is LQKENI. Losses at the gene ends were 3 bases for V and 6 bases for J; bases not matched to a gene: 6. The CDR3 reads CASSPFSDRDGYTF. The DNA for the CDR3 is TGTGCCAGCTCACCGTTTTCGGACAGGGATGGCTACACCTTC.

This clonotype was counted between two and nine times. The rearrangement links TRBV6-2 or TRBV6-3 to TRBJ2-2; D tentatively fits TRBD1 or TRBD2 (5 bases each). Looked up from germline, CDR1 is MNHEY and CDR2 is SVGEGT. V was trimmed by 8 bases and J by 2 bases, leaving 30 bases between them. The CDR3 has 20 amino acids. CDR3 DNA: TGTGCCAGCCAAAGGCCAGACAGACAGCGGCCCTACTCCAACACCGGGGAGCTGTTTTTT. As protein: CASQRPDRQRPYSNTGELFF.

The chain combines TRBV5-4 with TRBJ2-3, with D hard to call. There are 11 residues in the CDR3. CDR1 is SGHNT and CDR2 is YYREEE in the germline V gene (reference sequence). The V and J ends lost 3 bases and 8 bases respectively, with 7 bases between them. CDR3: CASSYIGTQYF. The CDR3 DNA reads as TGTGCCAGCAGCTACATCGGTACGCAGTATTTT.

The V and J genes are TRBV3-1 and TRBJ2-3; D ambiguous. This CDR3 spans 13 amino acids. The V end lost 1 base, the J end lost 12 bases, and 14 bases lay between the germline ends. Germline CDR1 and CDR2: LGHDT and YNNKEL (reference sequence). CDR3 nucleotides: TGTGCCAGCAGCCAAGGTCTTGGAGTAGACCAGTATTTT. The encoded protein is CASSQGLGVDQYF.

The sample holds a few counts of this clonotype. As DNA, the CDR3 is TGTGCCAGCAGCTGGTCAGGGGATTCTAACTATGGCTACACCTTC. Its protein product is CASSWSGDSNYGYTF. The chain employs TRBV11-2 and TRBJ1-2; D may be TRBD1 (6 bases). V gave up 4 bases and J gave up 0 bases, with 12 bases separating them. The V gene's germline CDR1 is SGHAT and CDR2 FQNNGV. CDR3 length: 15 amino acids.

This chain links TRBV6-2 or TRBV6-3 with TRBJ1-1; D call uncertain. Trimming took 8 bases from V and 2 from J, leaving 9 bases between them. Germline V gives CDR1 MNHEY, CDR2 SVGEGT. This CDR3 region has 12 residues. CDR3 DNA sequence: TGTGCCAGCCTCGACCCCAACACTGAAGCTTTCTTT. Protein: CASLDPNTEAFF.

This sequence joins TRBV12-3 or TRBV12-4 and TRBJ2-1; 8 bases line up with TRBD1. V was pared by 7 bases and J by 10 bases, with 9 bases of the junction left unmatched. This CDR3 region has 13 residues. The CDR3 DNA reads TGTGCCAGCACCCCGACAGGGGAGAGGGAGCAGTTCTTC. Protein product: CASTPTGEREQFF.

This clonotype occurred a few times. V is TRBV18 and J is TRBJ2-1; D may correspond to TRBD1 or TRBD2 (6 bases each). The V end lost 0 bases, the J end lost 1 base, and 16 bases lay between the germline ends. The CDR3 contains 18 residues. CDR1 KGHSH and CDR2 LQKENI come from the germline V gene. The CDR3 region has the DNA TGTGCCAGCTCACCACCGCTTGGGGGCGGGAAGTCCTACAATGAGCAGTTCTTC. It specifies CASSPPLGGGKSYNEQFF. Drawing the rest from reference TRBV18 and TRBJ2-1, the complete variable domain is NAGVMQNPRHLVRRRGQEARLRCSPMKGHSHVYWYRQLPEEGLKFMVYLQKENIIDESGMPKERFSAEFPKEGPSILRIQQVVRGDSAAYFCASSPPLGGGKSYNEQFFGPGTRLTVL.

J is TRBJ2-7 and V is TRBV6-1; D gene unclear. From germline, CDR1 is MNHNS and CDR2 SASEGT. CDR3 length equals 13 residues. Trimming stripped 4 bases from V and 0 bases from J, with 7 bases between. DNA for the CDR3: TGTGCCAGCAGTGCCCTAAGCTCCTACGAGCAGTACGTC. It codes for CASSALSSYEQYV.

This chain connects TRBV5-1 to TRBJ1-2; the match to TRBD1 covers 7 bases. Trimming at V came to 0 bases and at J to 5 bases, leaving 1 base not matched to a gene. The germline gives CDR1 SGHRS, CDR2 YFSETQ. There are 13 residues in the CDR3. In DNA form, the CDR3 reads TGCGCCAGCAGCTTGGAGGGACAGTATGGCTACACCTTC. It is translated as CASSLEGQYGYTF.

The chain combines TRBV5-1 with TRBJ2-4; D not resolved. The V end lost 2 bases, the J end lost 0 bases, and 9 bases lay between the germline ends. The CDR3 consists of 15 residues. CDR1 and CDR2 from the germline V gene are SGHRS and YFSETQ. CDR3 coding DNA: TGCGCCAGCAGCTTCGGCAGTCCAGCCAAAAACATTCAGTACTTC. Protein sequence: CASSFGSPAKNIQYF.

This clonotype was observed a handful of times. The chain links TRBV7-6 to TRBJ2-5; 8 bases match TRBD1. Germline values: CDR1 SGHVS, CDR2 FNYEAQ. The CDR3 has 14 amino acids. The ends lost 7 bases at V and 5 bases at J; junction bases unmatched: 9. The CDR3 spells CASTETGDAETQYF. DNA for the CDR3: TGTGCCAGCACCGAGACAGGGGACGCGGAGACCCAGTACTTC. Full variable domain (rest looked up from reference TRBV7-6 and TRBJ2-5): GAGVSQSPRYKVTKRGQDVALRCDPISGHVSLYWYRQALGQGPEFLTYFNYEAQQDKSGLPNDRFSAERPEGSISTLTIQRTEQRDSAMYRCASTETGDAETQYFGPGTRLLVL.